This TCR beta chain emerged from a study of T cell repertoires in cytomegalovirus infection. Using its own MiXCR run on the reads, TCRdb lists one record per CDR3 protein. The sample shows about 330,000 distinct CDR3 sequences, around a tenth of them seen only once. Trimming shortened V by 6 bases and J by 5 bases, and 13 bases separated the two germline ends. CDR3 length: 13 amino acids. The source of this sequence is a human donor in good health (CMV status not recorded). Some clones in this sample may be carry-over from other donors' samples. The specimen was PBMCs. The chain recombines TRBV12-3 or TRBV12-4 with TRBJ2-5; the D is unclear. The CDR3 region is CASSFTGGETQYF. CDR3 nucleotide sequence: TGTGCCAGCAGCTTCACGGGTGGGGAGACCCAGTACTTC.